The 23 T cell receptor beta chains given below trace back to one sample, sequenced in a study of T cell responses to AZD1222 COVID-19 vaccine. The data were produced by immunoSEQ multiplex PCR, yet TCRdb's version contains in-frame clones alone and is incomplete. This sample has some 90,000 clones; more than 70% occur once, and the top ten carry approximately 12%. This sample comprised peripheral blood, obtained on day 0 of AZD1222 vaccination. These receptors came from an adult in good health.

CDR3 amino acids: CASSKRDSYEQYF. The CDR3 region has the DNA TGTGCCAGCAGCAAAAGGGACAGCTACGAGCAGTACTTC. J is TRBJ2-7 and V is TRBV21-1; the table's D call, TRBD1, has no DNA check behind it. TRBV21-1 is an annotated pseudogene. The CDR3 covers 13 residues.

The chain carries TRBV19 and TRBJ1-1; a possible D gene is TRBD1 (5 bases). The length of the CDR3 is 13 residues. Trimming stripped 9 bases from V and 10 bases from J, with 21 bases between. Germline lookup yields CDR1 LNHDA and CDR2 SQIVND (reference sequence). In DNA form, the CDR3 reads TGTGCCAGCCAAAATCAGGGTGTTACGCGAGCTTTCTTT. It codes for CASQNQGVTRAFF.

V and J are TRBV6-5 and TRBJ2-1, with 8 bases lining up with TRBD2. CDR1 and CDR2 from the germline V gene are MNHEY and SVGAGI. V shed 5 bases, J shed 7 bases, and the junction held 7 bases outside the gene matches. CDR3 length: 14 residues. CDR3: CASSTGGGKNEQFF. The CDR3 bases are TGTGCCAGCAGTACTGGCGGGGGGAAGAATGAGCAGTTCTTC.

J is TRBJ1-1 and V is TRBV7-8, with D possibly matching TRBD1 (6 bases). This CDR3 spans 14 amino acids. V shed 5 bases and J shed 0 bases, with 10 bases lying between them. Germline V gene lookup returns CDR1 SGHVS and CDR2 FQNEAQ. The CDR3 coding sequence is TGTGCCAGCAGCCACAGGGCTCTGAACACTGAAGCTTTCTTT. Amino acid sequence: CASSHRALNTEAFF.

The rearrangement joins TRBV19 to TRBJ2-3; D remains unclear. CDR3 length: 14 amino acids. The V gene's germline CDR1 is LNHDA and CDR2 SQIVND (reference sequence). Trimming took off 0 bases at V and 2 bases at J, with 6 bases between the two ends. CDR3 DNA sequence: TGTGCCAGTAGTATAGACCCAACCACAGATACGCAGTATTTT. It is translated as CASSIDPTTDTQYF.

This chain joins TRBV29-1 and TRBJ2-5; the match to TRBD2 covers 11 bases. This CDR3 is 15 amino acids long. V shed 5 bases and J 3 bases; nucleotides not matched to a gene: 8. Germline V CDR1 and CDR2: SQVTM, ANQGSEA. The CDR3 DNA follows: TGCAGCGTTTTGGGGACGGGACTAGCGGAAGAGACCCAGTACTTC. Protein product: CSVLGTGLAEETQYF.

This chain links TRBV11-2 with TRBJ2-7; TRBD1 or TRBD2 may be the D gene (6 bases each). This CDR3 region has 18 residues. CDR1 SGHAT and CDR2 FQNNGV come from the germline V gene. Trimming took off 0 bases at V and 2 bases at J, with 20 bases between the two ends. The CDR3 DNA sequence: TGTGCCAGCAGCTTAGACTCCATGGGGGGACACCTGACCTACGAGCAGTACTTC. Its protein product is CASSLDSMGGHLTYEQYF.

This chain connects TRBV4-2 to TRBJ2-2; D remains ambiguous. This CDR3 comprises 17 residues. The germline V gene encodes CDR1 LGHNA and CDR2 YNFKEQ. The ends were cut back, 0 bases at V and 3 bases at J, with 14 bases in the middle. CDR3 protein: CASSQDFSKGHTGELFF. Here the CDR3 DNA reads TGTGCCAGCAGCCAAGATTTCTCCAAAGGGCACACCGGGGAGCTGTTTTTT.

The rearrangement uses TRBV19 and TRBJ1-3, with no clear D. CDR3 size: 14 residues. The ends were cut back, 5 bases at V and 2 bases at J, with 10 bases in the middle. Germline assignment: CDR1 LNHDA and CDR2 SQIVND (reference sequence). CDR3 in amino acids: CASSAGTPGNTIYF. CDR3 DNA sequence: TGTGCCAGTAGTGCCGGAACCCCTGGAAACACCATATATTTT. Supplemented by reference TRBV19 and TRBJ1-3, the full variable domain reads DGGITQSPKYLFRKEGQNVTLSCEQNLNHDAMYWYRQDPGQGLRLIYYSQIVNDFQKGDIAEGYSVSREKKESFPLTVTSAQKNPTAFYLCASSAGTPGNTIYFGEGSWLTVV.

This clone was recorded only once. The V gene is TRBV3-1 (or the pseudogene TRBV3-2), the J gene TRBJ2-1; weak D call: TRBD2 (7 bases). Per the germline V gene, CDR1 is LGHDT and CDR2 is YNNKEL (reference sequence). The V and J ends lost 0 bases and 14 bases respectively, with 11 bases between them. CDR3 size: 12 residues. The chain's CDR3 is CASSQDGGLEFF. The CDR3 nucleotides read TGTGCCAGCAGCCAAGACGGGGGGCTGGAGTTCTTC.

The chain carries TRBV25-1 and TRBJ1-2; unclear D gene. The CDR3 covers 13 residues. The germline V gene encodes CDR1 MGHDK and CDR2 SYGVNS. V shed 6 bases and J shed 2 bases, with 10 bases lying between them. The CDR3 protein is CASSSAKNYGYTF. CDR3 in DNA: TGTGCCAGCAGCTCAGCAAAAAACTATGGCTACACCTTC.

The rearrangement joins TRBV7-3 to TRBJ1-2; perhaps TRBD1 as D (5 bases). Germline V gives CDR1 SGHTA, CDR2 FQGTGA. The CDR3 length is 17 residues. V lost 4 bases and J 0 bases, leaving 18 bases between the germline ends. The CDR3 nucleotides are TGTGCCAGCAGCTCCGACGGTTCGGGGCGAGCTAACTATGGCTACACCTTC. Its translation is CASSSDGSGRANYGYTF.

J is TRBJ2-1 and V is TRBV2; 9 bases are shared with TRBD1. Germline CDR1 reads SNHLY; CDR2 reads FYNNEI. The CDR3 sequence is 16 residues long. J was trimmed by 1 base and V by 7 bases; bases with no gene match: 8. The CDR3 here is CASKLGQGYSYNEQFF. CDR3 DNA sequence: TGTGCCAGCAAGCTAGGACAGGGGTATTCCTACAATGAGCAGTTCTTC.

The chain joins TRBV4-3 to TRBJ2-5, with 12 nucleotides matching TRBD2. The CDR3 is 19 residues long. Trimming at V came to 1 base and at J to 5 bases, leaving 14 bases not matched to a gene. CDR1 LGHNA and CDR2 YSLEER come from the germline V gene. CDR3 sequence (DNA): TGCGCCAGCAGCCAAGTCCTCACTAGCGGGGGGCTCCCCACGGAGACCCAGTACTTC. This translates into CASSQVLTSGGLPTETQYF.

The V and J genes are TRBV5-5 and TRBJ2-2; 7 bases agree with TRBD1. The V and J ends lost 3 bases and 1 base, in that order; junction bases with no gene match: 6. CDR3 length: 16 residues. CDR1 SGHKS and CDR2 YYEKEE come from the germline V gene (reference sequence). CDR3 nucleotides: TGTGCCAGCAGCTCTGTAAGGGGGCGGAACACCGGGGAGCTGTTTTTT. It encodes CASSSVRGRNTGELFF.

This chain links TRBV5-1 with TRBJ2-7, with 12 bases identical to TRBD1. CDR1 is SGHRS, CDR2 YFSETQ, per germline. The CDR3 extends over 17 amino acids. After removal of 1 base from V and 3 bases from J, the junction contained 8 bases not matched to a gene. The CDR3 nucleotides are TGCGCCAGCAGCTTGATGGGACAGGGGGCTAGAATCTACGAGCAGTACTTC. Its translation: CASSLMGQGARIYEQYF.

This rearrangement joins TRBV6-5 to TRBJ2-5; 11 positions match TRBD2. The CDR3 totals 14 residues. CDR1 is MNHEY, CDR2 SVGAGI, per germline. Germline trimming cut 3 bases from V and 4 bases from J; bases unmatched to any gene: 1. CDR3 nucleotides: TGTGCCAGCAGTTATCTAGCGGGAGGAGAGACCCAGTACTTC. Its translation: CASSYLAGGETQYF.

In its sample, this clone was seen a few times. The chain is built from TRBV6-5 and TRBJ2-5; tentative D call: TRBD2 (5 bases). V dropped 6 bases and J dropped 4 bases, with 15 bases sitting between them. Germline values: CDR1 MNHEY, CDR2 SVGAGI. The CDR3 consists of 14 residues. CDR3 DNA: TGTGCCAGCAGACAAGCTGGAGGATCAGAGACCCAGTACTTC. Amino acid sequence: CASRQAGGSETQYF.

The chain uses TRBV7-2 and TRBJ1-2, with TRBD1 matching over 11 bases. The CDR3 is 13 amino acids. Germline CDR1 and CDR2: SGHTA and FQGNSA. Germline trimming cut 5 bases from V and 8 bases from J; bases unmatched to any gene: 4. The CDR3 sequence: CASSLDRGRGYTF. The CDR3 DNA reads TGTGCCAGCAGCCTGGACAGGGGGCGGGGCTACACCTTC.

In its sample, this clone was seen a few times. This chain uses TRBV4-3 with TRBJ1-2; D is unresolved. Germline loops: CDR1 LGHNA, CDR2 YSLEER. CDR3 length: 14 residues. The ends were cut back, 1 base at V and 1 base at J, with 7 bases in the middle. CDR3 sequence: CASSQVEGNYGYTF. CDR3 DNA sequence: TGCGCCAGCAGCCAAGTTGAGGGTAACTATGGCTACACCTTC.

The rearrangement joins TRBV19 to TRBJ1-5, with a weak D call TRBD1 (5 bases). Germline CDR1 LNHDA, CDR2 SQIVND (reference sequence). The CDR3 has 13 amino acids. Trimming cost V 6 bases and J 7 bases, with 13 bases left between them. This chain's CDR3 is CASSNTGEQPQHF. DNA of the CDR3: TGTGCCAGTAGCAACACAGGCGAACAGCCCCAGCATTTT.

This clone was observed once. V and J are TRBV9 and TRBJ1-2; the D is unclear. The CDR3 totals 15 residues. CDR1 and CDR2 (germline): SGDLS, YYNGEE. V shed 4 bases and J shed 5 bases, with 18 bases lying between them. CDR3 in DNA: TGTGCCAGCAGCCCTAGTGCGGCCCATTGGTATGGCTACACCTTC. Protein product: CASSPSAAHWYGYTF.

This clone turned up a few times. J is TRBJ1-5 and V is TRBV6-2 or TRBV6-3; D gene ambiguous. The germline V gene encodes CDR1 MNHEY and CDR2 SVGEGT. The CDR3 totals 13 residues. V was pared by 2 bases and J by 9 bases, with 11 bases between. DNA for the CDR3: TGTGCCAGCAGTTACCTCACTTCCAGGCCCCAGCATTTT. It is translated as CASSYLTSRPQHF.